Below, 21 T cell receptor beta chains from the same sample are listed, as sequenced in a study of post-analysis software for immune sequencing data. Antigens for these TCRs are unknown. Overall study findings and caveats: Elevated frequency relative to controls characterized a handful of TRBV segments in patients, TRBV5-6, TRBV5-1 and TRBV20-1 among them.

Tagging with unique molecular identifiers was a feature of the TCR beta cDNA libraries. TCRdb processed the PCR reads anew with MiXCR; each CDR3 protein has one entry. The sample shows roughly 800,000 distinct CDR3 sequences, approximately 50% of them seen only once. Material for sequencing was blood. These receptors were obtained from a girl aged 10 to 17 with multiple sclerosis.

The genes are TRBV20-1 and TRBJ2-6; 10 bases line up with TRBD2. Germline V gene sequence: CDR1 DFQATT, CDR2 SNEGSKA (reference sequence). J gave up 0 bases and V 2 bases, and 1 base lay outside the gene matches. This CDR3 is built from 16 residues. Here the CDR3 DNA reads TGCAGTGCTAGACTAGCGGGAGACTCTGGGGCCAACGTCCTGACTTTC. Translated, it gives CSARLAGDSGANVLTF.

This chain links TRBV7-3 with TRBJ2-1; D is undetermined. Trimming shortened V by 0 bases and J by 0 bases, and 18 bases separated the two germline ends. CDR1 is SGHTA, CDR2 FQGTGA, per germline. The CDR3 spans 19 residues. Written as DNA, the CDR3 is TGTGCCAGCAGCTTAACGCTTGTCTCACAAAACTTCTCCTACAATGAGCAGTTCTTC. Translation gives CASSLTLVSQNFSYNEQFF.

This rearrangement joins TRBV29-1 to TRBJ2-5; D uncertain. Germline V gives CDR1 SQVTM, CDR2 ANQGSEA. V was clipped by 6 bases and J by 2 bases, with 7 bases between them. The CDR3 length is 11 residues. DNA for the CDR3: TGCAGCGTCTTTTGGCAAGAGACCCAGTACTTC. Translation: CSVFWQETQYF.

The genes are TRBV20-1 and TRBJ2-1, with 7 nucleotides matching TRBD2. The germline V gene encodes CDR1 DFQATT and CDR2 SNEGSKA (reference sequence). The CDR3 runs 16 residues. With 6 bases clipped from V and 2 bases from J, the junction kept 13 bases outside the gene matches. This CDR3 reads CSAPRPSGTTYNEQFF. The CDR3 bases are TGCAGTGCCCCCCGGCCTAGCGGAACGACCTACAATGAGCAGTTCTTC.

CDR3 sequence: CASSVLTFLTSGNTGELFF. CDR3 DNA: TGTGCCAGCAGCGTTTTAACTTTCCTGACTAGCGGGAACACCGGGGAGCTGTTTTTT. This chain uses TRBV9 with TRBJ2-2; 9 nucleotides align to TRBD2. CDR1 SGDLS and CDR2 YYNGEE come from the germline V gene. The CDR3 covers 19 residues. V lost 2 bases to trimming and J lost 1 base; unmatched junction nucleotides: 12.

This clonotype showed up just a few times. The V and J genes are TRBV5-1 and TRBJ2-7; TRBD1 might be the D (6 bases). The CDR3 runs to 14 residues. Trimming took 0 bases from V and 2 from J, leaving 9 bases between them. Germline lookup yields CDR1 SGHRS and CDR2 YFSETQ. This CDR3 is CASSLDGQTYEQYF. The CDR3 nucleotides read TGCGCCAGCAGCTTGGACGGACAGACCTACGAGCAGTACTTC.

The rearrangement joins TRBV2 to TRBJ1-5, with 7 bases matching TRBD1. V lost 0 bases and J lost 5; bases outside the gene matches: 4. The CDR3 length is 15 residues. Per germline, CDR1 SNHLY and CDR2 FYNNEI. CDR3 coding DNA: TGTGCCAGCAGTGAAGCCCGACAGGGAGATCAGCCCCAGCATTTT. Residues: CASSEARQGDQPQHF.

This clonotype has a handful of counts. The chain joins TRBV6-1 to TRBJ2-5, with 8 bases fitting TRBD2. The end of the DNA is better explained by TRBJ2-7, so the J call may be wrong. Germline V gene data show CDR1 as MNHNS and CDR2 as SASEGT. The CDR3 covers 13 residues. The CDR3 sequence is CATERESPYEQYF. DNA of the CDR3: TGTGCCACAGAGCGGGAGTCTCCCTACGAGCAGTACTTC.

This clonotype was detected a few times. The gene calls are TRBV7-9 and TRBJ2-7, with 7 bases matching TRBD1. CDR1 is SEHNR and CDR2 is FQNEAQ in the germline V gene (reference sequence). The CDR3 runs 15 residues. V dropped 0 bases and J dropped 4; count of bases not matched to a gene: 6. CDR3 bases: TGTGCCAGCAGCTTAGCGCTAGGACAGGCTTACGAGCAGTACTTC. Its protein is CASSLALGQAYEQYF.

V gene TRBV4-1 combines with J gene TRBJ2-5; 8 bases line up with TRBD1. With the DNA end fitting TRBJ2-7 better, the J assignment may be wrong. This CDR3 has 15 residues. The germline V gene encodes CDR1 MGHRA and CDR2 YSYEKL. The CDR3 DNA reads as TGCGCCAGCAGCCAAGATCCTGCAGGGGGCGACGAGCAGTACTTC. It specifies CASSQDPAGGDEQYF.

The J gene is TRBJ2-5, the V gene TRBV19; D not resolved. The CDR3 runs to 14 residues. Trimming cost V 1 base and J 2 bases, with 8 bases left between them. Per the germline V gene, CDR1 is LNHDA and CDR2 is SQIVND (reference sequence). The CDR3 sequence is CASSIGGLQETQYF. The CDR3 DNA reads as TGTGCCAGTAGTATAGGGGGATTACAAGAGACCCAGTACTTC.

The gene calls are TRBV5-5 and TRBJ2-7, with D perhaps TRBD2 (6 bases). Per germline, CDR1 SGHKS and CDR2 YYEKEE (reference sequence). This CDR3 is built from 15 residues. Trimming removed 2 bases at V and 3 bases at J, with 15 bases between. The CDR3: CASSFEIADYYEQYF. In nucleotides, the CDR3 is TGTGCCAGCAGCTTCGAAATAGCGGACTACTACGAGCAGTACTTC.

This clonotype has more than one count but fewer than ten. This chain links TRBV6-5 with TRBJ2-7; TRBD1 might be the D (6 bases). Germline loops: CDR1 MNHEY, CDR2 SVGAGI. This CDR3 is 15 amino acids long. V lost 5 bases and J 2 bases, leaving 16 bases between the germline ends. Written as DNA, the CDR3 is TGTGCCAGCAGTACCTCAGGGGACGGCACCTACGAGCAGTACTTC. It encodes CASSTSGDGTYEQYF.

This chain connects TRBV7-9 to TRBJ1-4; tentative D call: TRBD1 (6 bases). Germline V CDR1 and CDR2: SEHNR, FQNEAQ (reference sequence). This CDR3 has 13 amino acids. The ends were cut back, 5 bases at V and 8 bases at J, with 12 bases in the middle. CDR3 sequence (DNA): TGTGCCAGCAGCCCAGGGGCCGGGGAAAAACTGTTTTTT. Translating gives CASSPGAGEKLFF.

A few counts support this clonotype. The CDR3 DNA reads as TGTGCCAGCAGTTACCGACAGGGGCCAGATACGCAGTATTTT. Protein product: CASSYRQGPDTQYF. This chain connects TRBV6-5 to TRBJ2-3; the match to TRBD1 covers 8 bases. CDR1 MNHEY and CDR2 SVGAGI come from the germline V gene. V dropped 2 bases and J dropped 4; count of bases not matched to a gene: 2. The CDR3 is 14 residues long.

The chain uses TRBV20-1 and TRBJ2-4, with TRBD1 matching over 8 bases. The CDR3 has 16 residues. V lost 1 base and J lost 1; bases outside the gene matches: 6. Germline CDR1 reads DFQATT; CDR2 reads SNEGSKA (reference sequence). The CDR3 DNA follows: TGCAGTGCTAGAGCGCGGACAGGGCAGGCCAAAAACATTCAGTACTTC. Its translation: CSARARTGQAKNIQYF.

The chain uses TRBV6-5 and TRBJ1-4; D gene ambiguous. V dropped 0 bases and J dropped 8 bases, with 7 bases sitting between them. This CDR3 is built from 13 residues. The germline V gene has CDR1 MNHEY and CDR2 SVGAGI. The CDR3 protein is CASSYSFREKLFF. The CDR3 DNA is TGTGCCAGCAGTTACTCGTTTCGGGAAAAACTGTTTTTT.

The chain has TRBV5-6 and TRBJ2-7, with 9 positions matching TRBD2. In germline, CDR1 is SGHDT, CDR2 YYEEEE. V shed 3 bases and J 2 bases; nucleotides not matched to a gene: 6. This CDR3 contains 15 residues. The CDR3 spells CASSWELAGAYEQYF. The CDR3 DNA follows: TGTGCCAGCAGCTGGGAGTTAGCGGGGGCCTACGAGCAGTACTTC. Full variable domain (outside the CDR3, taken from reference TRBV5-6 and TRBJ2-7): DAGVTQSPTHLIKTRGQQVTLRCSPKSGHDTVSWYQQALGQGPQFIFQYYEEEERQRGNFPDRFSGHQFPNYSSELNVNALLLGDSALYLCASSWELAGAYEQYFGPGTRLTVT.

The V and J genes are TRBV18 and TRBJ2-3; tentatively, D is TRBD1 or TRBD2 (5 bases each). CDR1 is KGHSH, CDR2 LQKENI, per germline. This CDR3 contains 17 residues. Trimming shortened V by 0 bases and J by 0 bases, and 13 bases separated the two germline ends. CDR3 loop: CASSPPRDGSSTDTQYF. The CDR3 DNA reads as TGTGCCAGCTCACCACCCCGGGACGGTTCTAGCACAGATACGCAGTATTTT.

The chain couples TRBV10-3 to TRBJ1-2; 8 nucleotides line up with TRBD1. V was pared by 2 bases and J by 4 bases, with 6 bases of the junction left unmatched. The CDR3 length is 15 residues. Germline V CDR1 and CDR2: ENHRY, SYGVKD. The CDR3, as DNA: TGTGCCATCAGTGAGACGGACAGGGTTAGCTATGGCTACACCTTC. The encoded protein is CAISETDRVSYGYTF.

The V call is TRBV29-1, the J call TRBJ2-1, with 9 bases fitting TRBD1. CDR1 is SQVTM and CDR2 is ANQGSEA in the germline V gene. The CDR3 runs to 12 residues. V was clipped by 4 bases and J by 7 bases; unmatched bases: 2. CDR3 coding DNA: TGCAGCGTTGTGGACAGGGGAAATGAGCAGTTCTTC. Encoded protein: CSVVDRGNEQFF.